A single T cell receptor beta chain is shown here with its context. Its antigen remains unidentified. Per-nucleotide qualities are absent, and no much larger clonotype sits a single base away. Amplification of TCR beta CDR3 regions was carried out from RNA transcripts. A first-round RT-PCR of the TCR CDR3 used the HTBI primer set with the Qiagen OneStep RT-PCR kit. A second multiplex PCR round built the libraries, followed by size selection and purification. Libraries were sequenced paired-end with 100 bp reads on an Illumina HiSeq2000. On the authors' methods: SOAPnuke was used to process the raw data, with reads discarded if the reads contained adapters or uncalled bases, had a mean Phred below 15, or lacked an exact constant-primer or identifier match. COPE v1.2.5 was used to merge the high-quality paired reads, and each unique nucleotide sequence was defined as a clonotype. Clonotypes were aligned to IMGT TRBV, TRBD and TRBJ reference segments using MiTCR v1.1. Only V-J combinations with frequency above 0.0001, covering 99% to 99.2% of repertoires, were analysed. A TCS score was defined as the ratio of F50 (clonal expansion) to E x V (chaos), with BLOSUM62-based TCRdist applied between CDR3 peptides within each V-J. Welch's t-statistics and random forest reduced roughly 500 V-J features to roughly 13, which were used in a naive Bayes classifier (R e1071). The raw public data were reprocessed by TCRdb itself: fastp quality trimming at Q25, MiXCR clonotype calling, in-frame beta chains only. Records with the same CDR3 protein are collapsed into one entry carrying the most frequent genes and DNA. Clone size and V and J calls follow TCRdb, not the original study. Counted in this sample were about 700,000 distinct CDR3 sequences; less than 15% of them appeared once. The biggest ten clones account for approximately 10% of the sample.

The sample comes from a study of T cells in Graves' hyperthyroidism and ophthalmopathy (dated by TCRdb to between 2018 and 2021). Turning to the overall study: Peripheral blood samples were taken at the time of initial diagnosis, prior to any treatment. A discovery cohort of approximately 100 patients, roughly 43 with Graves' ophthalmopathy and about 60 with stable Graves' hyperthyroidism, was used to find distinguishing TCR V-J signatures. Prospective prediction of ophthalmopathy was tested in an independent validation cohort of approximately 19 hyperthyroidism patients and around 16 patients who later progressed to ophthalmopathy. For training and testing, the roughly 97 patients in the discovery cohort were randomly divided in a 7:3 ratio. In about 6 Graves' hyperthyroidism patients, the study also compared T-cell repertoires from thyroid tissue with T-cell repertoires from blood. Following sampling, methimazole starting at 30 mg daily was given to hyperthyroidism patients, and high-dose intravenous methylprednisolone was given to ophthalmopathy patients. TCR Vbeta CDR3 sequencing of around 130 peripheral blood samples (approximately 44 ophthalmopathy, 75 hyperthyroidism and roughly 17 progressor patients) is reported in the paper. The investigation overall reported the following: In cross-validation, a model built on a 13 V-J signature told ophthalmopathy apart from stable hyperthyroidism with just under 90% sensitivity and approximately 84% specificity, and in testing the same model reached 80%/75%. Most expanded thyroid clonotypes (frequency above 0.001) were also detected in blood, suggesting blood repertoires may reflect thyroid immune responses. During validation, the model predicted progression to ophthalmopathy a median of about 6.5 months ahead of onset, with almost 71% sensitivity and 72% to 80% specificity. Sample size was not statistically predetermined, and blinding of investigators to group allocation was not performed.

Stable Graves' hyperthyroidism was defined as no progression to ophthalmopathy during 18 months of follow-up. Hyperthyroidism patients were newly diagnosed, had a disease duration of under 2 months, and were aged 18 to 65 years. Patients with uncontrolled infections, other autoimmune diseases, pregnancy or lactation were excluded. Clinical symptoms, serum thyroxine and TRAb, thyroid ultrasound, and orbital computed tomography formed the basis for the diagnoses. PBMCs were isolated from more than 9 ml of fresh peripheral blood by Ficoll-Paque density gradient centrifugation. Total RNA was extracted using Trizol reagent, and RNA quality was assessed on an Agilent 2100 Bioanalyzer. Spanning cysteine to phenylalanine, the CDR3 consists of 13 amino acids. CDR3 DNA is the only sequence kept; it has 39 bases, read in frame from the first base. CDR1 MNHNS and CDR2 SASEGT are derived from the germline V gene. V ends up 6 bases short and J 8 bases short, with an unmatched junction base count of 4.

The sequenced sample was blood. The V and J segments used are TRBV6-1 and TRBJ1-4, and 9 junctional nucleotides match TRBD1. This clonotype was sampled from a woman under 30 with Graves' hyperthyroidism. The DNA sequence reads TGTGCCAGCAGGGACAGGGGAGAAGAAAAACTGTTTTTT. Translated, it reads CASRDRGEEKLFF.